The 18 T cell receptor beta chains given below trace back to one sample, sequenced in a study of blood T cell repertoires in COVID-19. Assay: immunoSEQ multiplex PCR; the TCRdb copy retains only in-frame clones and omits some. The sample includes some 200,000 clones, 65% to 90% seen only once; the top ten take roughly 1.4%. Specimen: peripheral blood. Every receptor here comes from a woman aged 40 to 55 who had recovered from COVID-19.

J is TRBJ2-5 and V is TRBV7-6, with TRBD2 as a possible D gene (6 bases). The V end lost 5 bases, the J end lost 7 bases, and 17 bases lay between the germline ends. This CDR3 contains 14 residues. The germline V gene has CDR1 SGHVS and CDR2 FNYEAQ. CDR3 amino acids: CASSRGGQAGTQYF. The CDR3 DNA sequence: TGTGCCAGCAGCCGGGGAGGCCAGGCCGGGACCCAGTACTTC.

The V gene is TRBV10-3, the J gene TRBJ2-1; 10 nucleotides match TRBD2. Trimming at V came to 10 bases and at J to 5 bases, leaving 11 bases not matched to a gene. The germline V gene encodes CDR1 ENHRY and CDR2 SYGVKD. The length of the CDR3 is 15 residues. CDR3 in amino acids: CATSGSSGGDNEQFF. The CDR3 DNA reads TGTGCCACCTCGGGGTCCAGCGGGGGGGACAATGAGCAGTTCTTC.

The chain uses TRBV11-2 and TRBJ2-5; tentatively, D is TRBD1 (6 bases). V was trimmed by 1 base and J by 3 bases, leaving 24 bases between them. This CDR3 comprises 19 residues. Germline assignment: CDR1 SGHAT and CDR2 FQNNGV. The CDR3 sequence: CASSLGGPFRDIEKETQYF. CDR3 sequence (DNA): TGTGCCAGCAGCTTAGGCGGCCCATTCCGGGACATCGAAAAAGAGACCCAGTACTTC.

The V call is TRBV18, the J call TRBJ2-3, with 7 nucleotides matching TRBD1. Per the germline V gene, CDR1 is KGHSH and CDR2 is LQKENI. The CDR3 consists of 15 residues. V was clipped by 6 bases and J by 0 bases; unmatched bases: 6. The chain's CDR3 is CASSGTVLSTDTQYF. CDR3 DNA: TGTGCCAGCTCGGGGACAGTCCTAAGCACAGATACGCAGTATTTT.

The V gene is TRBV6-2 or TRBV6-3, the J gene TRBJ2-3, with 9 bases matching TRBD2. The V gene's germline CDR1 is MNHEY and CDR2 SVGEGT. V dropped 6 bases and J dropped 2; count of bases not matched to a gene: 6. The CDR3 extends over 15 amino acids. The CDR3 spells CASSSSGDTTDTQYF. CDR3 DNA sequence: TGTGCCAGCAGCTCTAGCGGGGACACCACAGATACGCAGTATTTT.

J is TRBJ1-5 and V is TRBV14; no reliable D call. This CDR3 spans 17 amino acids. Germline CDR1 reads SGHDN; CDR2 reads FVKESK. V was trimmed by 0 bases and J by 0 bases, leaving 12 bases between them. DNA of the CDR3: TGTGCCAGCAGCCAAGAAGTCAGGAACAATAGCAATCAGCCCCAGCATTTT. Translation: CASSQEVRNNSNQPQHF. Looking up the rest from reference TRBV14 and TRBJ1-5 gives the full variable domain: EAGVTQFPSHSVIEKGQTVTLRCDPISGHDNLYWYRRVMGKEIKFLLHFVKESKQDESGMPNNRFLAERTGGTYSTLKVQPAELEDSGVYFCASSQEVRNNSNQPQHFGDGTRLSIL.

The chain joins TRBV7-2 to TRBJ1-1; 10 nucleotides match TRBD1. This CDR3 spans 17 amino acids. The junction had 11 bases not matched to a gene; V was cut back by 5 bases and J by 2 bases. In germline, CDR1 is SGHTA, CDR2 FQGNSA. As DNA, the CDR3 is TGTGCCAGCAGCCCGACAGGGGGCGTTTGGGGAAACACTGAAGCTTTCTTT. As protein: CASSPTGGVWGNTEAFF.

This sequence joins TRBV6-5 and TRBJ2-2; TRBD2 is a possible D gene (5 bases). Looked up from germline, CDR1 is MNHEY and CDR2 is SVGAGI. The CDR3 is made up of 14 amino acids. Trimming removed 6 bases at V and 1 base at J, with 9 bases between. In nucleotides, the CDR3 is TGTGCCAGCAGGGACTTAGAGAACACCGGGGAGCTGTTTTTT. Encoded protein: CASRDLENTGELFF.

This CDR3 is CASSYHLGAFEETQYF. The CDR3 DNA sequence: TGTGCCAGCAGTTACCATTTAGGGGCATTTGAAGAGACCCAGTACTTC. The rearrangement joins TRBV6-2 or TRBV6-3 to TRBJ2-5, with D possibly matching TRBD1 (5 bases). Germline CDR1 and CDR2: MNHEY and SVGEGT. Between the trimmed V and J ends, which lost 2 bases and 3 bases, there was a span of 16 bases. The CDR3 is 16 residues long.

This clone was recorded once. The chain recombines TRBV19 with TRBJ1-1, with 7 bases aligning to TRBD1. CDR3 size: 14 residues. The V and J ends lost 7 bases and 1 base, in that order; junction bases with no gene match: 6. Germline V gene sequence: CDR1 LNHDA, CDR2 SQIVND (reference sequence). The DNA of the CDR3 is TGTGCCAGTACCTGGGACAGACGGAACACTGAAGCTTTCTTT. As protein: CASTWDRRNTEAFF.

DNA of the CDR3: TGTGCCAGCAGCTTAATGGGGGCCTTTAAATACACTGAAGCTTTCTTT. This sequence encodes CASSLMGAFKYTEAFF. The rearrangement joins TRBV7-8 to TRBJ1-1, with TRBD1 as a possible D gene (6 bases). Trimming took off 2 bases at V and 3 bases at J, with 16 bases between the two ends. This CDR3 comprises 16 residues. The germline CDR1 and CDR2 sequences are SGHVS and FQNEAQ.

The V gene is TRBV11-2, the J gene TRBJ2-1, with D uncertain. V was cut by 2 bases and J by 6 bases, with 11 bases left in between. CDR1 and CDR2 (germline): SGHAT, FQNNGV. This CDR3 is 14 amino acids long. This chain's CDR3 is CASSLLFSSNEQFF. CDR3 coding DNA: TGTGCCAGCAGCTTACTCTTTAGCAGCAATGAGCAGTTCTTC. Full variable domain (rest looked up from reference TRBV11-2 and TRBJ2-1): EAGVAQSPRYKIIEKRQSVAFWCNPISGHATLYWYQQILGQGPKLLIQFQNNGVVDDSQLPKDRFSAERLKGVDSTLKIQPAKLEDSAVYLCASSLLFSSNEQFFGPGTRLTVL.

The J gene is TRBJ2-2, the V gene TRBV30; the match to TRBD2 covers 12 bases. Unmatched junction bases numbered 3, after V lost 4 bases and J lost 3 bases. This CDR3 comprises 15 residues. The germline V gene has CDR1 GTSNPN and CDR2 SVGIG (reference sequence). CDR3 sequence: CAWKLAGGYTGELFF. CDR3 bases: TGTGCCTGGAAACTAGCGGGGGGTTACACCGGGGAGCTGTTTTTT. The full variable domain, rest sourced from reference TRBV30 and TRBJ2-2, is SQTIHQWPATLVQPVGSPLSLECTVEGTSNPNLYWYRQAAGRGLQLLFYSVGIGQISSEVPQNLSASRPQDRQFILSSKKLLLSDSGFYLCAWKLAGGYTGELFFGEGSRLTVL.

The chain recombines TRBV4-2 with TRBJ2-5; 7 bases fit TRBD1. V lost 1 base and J lost 5; bases outside the gene matches: 10. The CDR3 is 16 residues long. The germline V gene encodes CDR1 LGHNA and CDR2 YNFKEQ. The DNA of the CDR3 is TGTGCCAGCAGCCAAGTGTCGACAGGGAACGGGGAGACCCAGTACTTC. Its translation: CASSQVSTGNGETQYF.

This clone was observed once. This chain links TRBV4-1 with TRBJ1-1; D may be TRBD1 (5 bases). Trimming removed 0 bases from V and 4 bases from J, with 18 bases in between. The V gene's germline CDR1 is MGHRA and CDR2 YSYEKL. The CDR3 sequence is 17 residues long. This CDR3 reads CASSQDASGGVTTEAFF. The CDR3 DNA reads as TGCGCCAGCAGCCAAGACGCTTCGGGGGGTGTTACCACTGAAGCTTTCTTT.

This clone was detected once. V gene TRBV6-2 or TRBV6-3 combines with J gene TRBJ1-1; 7 positions match TRBD1. The CDR3 length is 18 residues. After removal of 2 bases from V and 3 bases from J, the junction contained 15 bases not matched to a gene. Germline V CDR1 and CDR2: MNHEY, SVGEGT. CDR3 residues: CASSYPSGRGVLDTEAFF. The CDR3 DNA reads TGTGCCAGCAGTTACCCGTCCGGCAGGGGGGTGTTGGACACTGAAGCTTTCTTT.

The chain uses TRBV21-1 and TRBJ2-3; TRBD1 is the table's D call and was not checked against the DNA. TRBV21-1 is tagged as a pseudogene. This CDR3 region has 17 residues. The CDR3 here is CASSKEPGQDRTDTQYF. DNA for the CDR3: TGTGCCAGCAGCAAAGAACCCGGACAGGACCGCACAGATACGCAGTATTTT.

The chain combines TRBV18 with TRBJ2-1, with D perhaps TRBD1 (6 bases). The CDR3 spans 16 residues. CDR1 KGHSH and CDR2 LQKENI come from the germline V gene. Trimming removed 3 bases at V and 7 bases at J, with 19 bases between. CDR3 sequence (DNA): TGTGCCAGCTCACCTAGACAGGATGTGCTTACAAATGAGCAGTTCTTC. It codes for CASSPRQDVLTNEQFF.